This TCR beta chain appears in the sequencing data of a study of siplizumab effects on memory and regulatory T cells. Repertoires were generated with immunoSEQ multiplex PCR, while TCRdb's copy carries only in-frame clones and drops some. The sample lists 92,000 or so clones, about 87% occurring once. Remarks on this clone: The antigen is undetermined.

The junction had 16 bases not matched to a gene; V was cut back by 2 bases and J by 2 bases. The CDR3 runs 20 residues. Germline V CDR1 and CDR2: GTSNPN, SVGIG (reference sequence). Notes on the study in general: Proliferating Tregs taken from siplizumab cultures were not shown to have a confirmed suppressive function. The alloreactive clones that mapped to unstimulated subsets made up only a minor fraction. Among sequences traceable to unstimulated CD4+ memory cells, alloreactive ones were significantly reduced by siplizumab.

V gene TRBV30 combines with J gene TRBJ2-2, with 11 positions matching TRBD2. The sequence was collected from a human donor in good health. The specimen was CD4+ T cells sorted from blood. The CDR3 is CAWSSSRLVAGGYNTGELFF. In nucleotides, the CDR3 is TGTGCCTGGAGTTCATCTCGGTTGGTAGCGGGAGGGTATAACACCGGGGAGCTGTTTTTT.